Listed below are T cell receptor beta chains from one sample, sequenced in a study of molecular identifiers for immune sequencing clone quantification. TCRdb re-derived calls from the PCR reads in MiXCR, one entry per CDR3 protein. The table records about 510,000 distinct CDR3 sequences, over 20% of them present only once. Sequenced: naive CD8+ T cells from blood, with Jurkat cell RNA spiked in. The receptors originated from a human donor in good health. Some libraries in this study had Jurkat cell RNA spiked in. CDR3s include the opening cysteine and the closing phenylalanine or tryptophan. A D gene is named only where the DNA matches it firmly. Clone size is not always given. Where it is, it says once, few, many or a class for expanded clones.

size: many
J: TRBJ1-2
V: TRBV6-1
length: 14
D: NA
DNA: TGTGCCAGCAGTGAATGGGGCGGATCCGAAGGGTTCACCTTC
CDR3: CASSEWGGSEGFTF

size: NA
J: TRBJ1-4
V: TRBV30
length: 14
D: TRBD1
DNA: TGTGCCTGGAGTCCCGGGGACAGTAATGAAAAACTGTTTTTT
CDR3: CAWSPGDSNEKLFF

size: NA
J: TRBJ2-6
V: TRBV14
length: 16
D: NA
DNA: TGTGCCAGCAGCCAAGATAAGGGGTATGGGGCCAACGTCCTGACTTTC
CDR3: CASSQDKGYGANVLTF

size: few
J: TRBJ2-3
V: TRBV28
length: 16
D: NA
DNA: TGTGCCAGCAGTTTGGGTGGTGGACTCCCCACAGATACGCAGTATTTT
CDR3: CASSLGGGLPTDTQYF

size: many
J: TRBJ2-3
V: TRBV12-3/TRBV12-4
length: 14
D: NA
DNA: TGTGCCAGCAGTGCCCTAGGGGGTACAGATACGCAGTATTTT
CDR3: CASSALGGTDTQYF

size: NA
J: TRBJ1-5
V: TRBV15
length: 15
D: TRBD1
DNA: TGTGCCACCAGCAGACGGGGACAGATCAATCAGCCCCAGCATTTT
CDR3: CATSRRGQINQPQHF

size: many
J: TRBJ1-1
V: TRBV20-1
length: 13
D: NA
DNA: TGCAGTGCTCCATCCGAAGGGGCTGCTGAAGCTTTCTTT
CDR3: CSAPSEGAAEAFF

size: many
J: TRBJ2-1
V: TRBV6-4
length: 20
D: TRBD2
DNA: TGTGCCAGCAGTGACACCTTACTAGCGGGAGAGCCGAGCTCCTACAATGAGCAGTTCTTC
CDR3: CASSDTLLAGEPSSYNEQFF

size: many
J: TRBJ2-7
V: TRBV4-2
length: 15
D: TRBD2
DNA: TGTGCCAGCAGCCAGACTAGCGGACCATTTTACGAGCAGTACTTC
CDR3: CASSQTSGPFYEQYF

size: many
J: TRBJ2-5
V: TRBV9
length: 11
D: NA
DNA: TGTGCCAGCAGCGCCGGTGAGGCCCAGTACTTC
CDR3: CASSAGEAQYF

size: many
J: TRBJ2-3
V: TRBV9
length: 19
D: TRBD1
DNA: TGTGCCAGCAGCGTAGAAGACGGTACAGGGGCTCTTATCACAGATACGCAGTATTTT
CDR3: CASSVEDGTGALITDTQYF

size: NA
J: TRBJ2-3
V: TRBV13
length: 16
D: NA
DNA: TGTGCCAGCAGCTTAAGGCTAGGCCAGGTGACAGATACGCAGTATTTT
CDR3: CASSLRLGQVTDTQYF

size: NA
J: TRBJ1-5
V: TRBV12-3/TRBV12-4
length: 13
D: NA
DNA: TGTGCCAGCAGTCATCAGTACAATCAGCCCCAGCATTTT
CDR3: CASSHQYNQPQHF

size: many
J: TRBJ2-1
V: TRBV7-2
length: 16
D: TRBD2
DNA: TGTGCCAGCAGCTATGGACTAGCGGGGGAGTACAATGAGCAGTTCTTC
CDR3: CASSYGLAGEYNEQFF

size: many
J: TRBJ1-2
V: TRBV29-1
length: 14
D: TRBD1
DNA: TGCAGCGTAGTTGACAGGGGCGGCATCTATGGCTACACCTTC
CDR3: CSVVDRGGIYGYTF

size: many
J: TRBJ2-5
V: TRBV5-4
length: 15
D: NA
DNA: TGTGCCAGCAGCTTTTCTTTGGAGGAGGCAAAGACCCAGTACTTC
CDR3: CASSFSLEEAKTQYF

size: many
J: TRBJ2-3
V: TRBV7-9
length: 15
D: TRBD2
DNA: TGTGCCAGCAGCTTAGTAGCGGGGTTAGCAGATACGCAGTATTTT
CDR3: CASSLVAGLADTQYF

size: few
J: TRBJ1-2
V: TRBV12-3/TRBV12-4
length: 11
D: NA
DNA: TGTGCCAGTCTCGAGGGGGAAGAGTGTTCCTTC
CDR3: CASLEGEECSF

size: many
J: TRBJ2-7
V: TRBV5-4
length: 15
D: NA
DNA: TGTGCCAGCAGCTCACTGGACAGCAGGACATACGAGCAGTACTTC
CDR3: CASSSLDSRTYEQYF

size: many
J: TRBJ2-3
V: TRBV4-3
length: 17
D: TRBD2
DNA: TGCGCCAGCAGCCAAGTCAGGACTAGCGGAGGCACAGATACGCAGTATTTT
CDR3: CASSQVRTSGGTDTQYF

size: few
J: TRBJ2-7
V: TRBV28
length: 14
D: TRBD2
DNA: TGTGCCAGCAGCCCCCGGGAGGGTTTACTAGGGCAGTACTTC
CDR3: CASSPREGLLGQYF

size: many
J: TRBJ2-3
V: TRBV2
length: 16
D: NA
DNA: TGTGCCAGCAGTTACTACGGCAGGCCAGCCACAGATACGCAGTATTTT
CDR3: CASSYYGRPATDTQYF

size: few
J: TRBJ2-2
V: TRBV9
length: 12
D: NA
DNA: TGTGCCAGCAGCGCCCCCCCCGGGGAGCTGTTTTTT
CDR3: CASSAPPGELFF

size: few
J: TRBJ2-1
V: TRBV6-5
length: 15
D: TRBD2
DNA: TGTGCCAGCAGTGACGGACTAGCGGGAGTCAATGAGCAGTTCTTC
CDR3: CASSDGLAGVNEQFF

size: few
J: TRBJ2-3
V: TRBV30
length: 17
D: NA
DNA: TGTGCCTGGAGTGTACTCTCCGGTCGGGGGTCGGCAGATACGCAGTATTTT
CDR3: CAWSVLSGRGSADTQYF

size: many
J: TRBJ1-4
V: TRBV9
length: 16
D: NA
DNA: TGTGCCAGCAGCCCGCACGGGGGGCAGCTTAATGAAAAACTGTTTTTT
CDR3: CASSPHGGQLNEKLFF

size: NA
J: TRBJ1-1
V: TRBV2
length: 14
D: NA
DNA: TGTGCCAGCAGTGAAGAGGGGGGCTCGACTGAAGCTTTCTTT
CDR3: CASSEEGGSTEAFF

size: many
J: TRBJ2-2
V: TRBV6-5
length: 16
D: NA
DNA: TGTGCCAGCAGTTCCCTTCCAACAGGGTACACCGGGGAGCTGTTTTTT
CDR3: CASSSLPTGYTGELFF

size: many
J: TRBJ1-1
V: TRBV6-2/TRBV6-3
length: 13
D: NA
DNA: TGTGCCAGCACCCCCGGATCTGTCACTGAAGCTTTCTTT
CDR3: CASTPGSVTEAFF

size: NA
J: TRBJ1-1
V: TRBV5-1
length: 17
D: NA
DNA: TGCGCCAGCAGCTTGGCCGAGGTGGGGCCTAGGAACACTGAAGCTTCCTTT
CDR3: CASSLAEVGPRNTEASF

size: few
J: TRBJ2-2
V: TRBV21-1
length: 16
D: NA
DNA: TGTGCCAGCAGCCCAAAGGCGGGAAGAAACACCGGGGAGCTGTTTTTT
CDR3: CASSPKAGRNTGELFF

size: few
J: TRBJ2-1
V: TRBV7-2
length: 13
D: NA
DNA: TGTGCCAGCAGTCTCCAGCGGTACAATGAGCAGTTCTTC
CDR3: CASSLQRYNEQFF

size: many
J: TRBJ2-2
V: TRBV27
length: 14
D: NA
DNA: TGTGCCAGCAGTTGGGGGACGAACACCGGGGAGCTGTTTTTT
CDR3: CASSWGTNTGELFF

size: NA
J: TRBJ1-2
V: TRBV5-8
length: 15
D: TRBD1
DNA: TGTGCCAGCAGCCACCGGACAGGGGGGGGCTATGGCTACACCTTC
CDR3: CASSHRTGGGYGYTF

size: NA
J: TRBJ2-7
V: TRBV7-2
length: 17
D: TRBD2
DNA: TGTGCCAGCAGCTTAGAGTTAGCGGGGGCCAACCCCTACGAGCAGTACTTC
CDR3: CASSLELAGANPYEQYF

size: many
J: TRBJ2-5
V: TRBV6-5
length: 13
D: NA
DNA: TGTGCCAGCAAAAGTGGGGGGGGCGAGACCCAGTACTTC
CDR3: CASKSGGGETQYF

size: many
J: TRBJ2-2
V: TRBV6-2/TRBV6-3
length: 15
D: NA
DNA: TGTGCCAGCATCTCTGACTACTACTACACCGGGGAGCTGTTTTTT
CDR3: CASISDYYYTGELFF

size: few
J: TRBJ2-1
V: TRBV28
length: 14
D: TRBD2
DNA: TGTGCCAGCAGTTTCGGGGGAGGGGCGGATGAGCAGTTCTTC
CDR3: CASSFGGGADEQFF

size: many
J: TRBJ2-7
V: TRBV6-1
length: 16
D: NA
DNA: TGTGCCAGCAGTTCGTACAGGGTCTCCCCCTCCTACGAGCAGTACTTC
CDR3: CASSSYRVSPSYEQYF

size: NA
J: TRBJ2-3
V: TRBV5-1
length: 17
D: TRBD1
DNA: TGCGCCAGCAGCTTAAGCGGTGGGGGACAGGGCACAGATACGCAGTATTTT
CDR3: CASSLSGGGQGTDTQYF

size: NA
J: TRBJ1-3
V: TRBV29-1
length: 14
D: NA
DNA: TGCAGCGGAACTGGGGGGGCCGCTGGAAACACCATATATTTT
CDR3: CSGTGGAAGNTIYF